This is a list of T cell receptor beta chains from one sample in a study of T cells in Graves' hyperthyroidism and ophthalmopathy. TCRdb fed the multiplex PCR reads into MiXCR, producing one record per CDR3 protein. The sample contains 380,000 or so distinct CDR3 sequences, about 14% of which appear only once. Source material: blood. The source is a man aged 25 to 40 with Graves' hyperthyroidism that later progressed to Graves' ophthalmopathy. Each CDR3 is given with its conserved first and last residue. D genes are given only for firm matches. Clone size is not always given. Where it is, it says once, few, many or a class for expanded clones.

clone_size j_call v_call d_call cdr3_aa cdr3_nt
many TRBJ2-3 TRBV7-6 - CASSLKGGDTQYF TGTGCCAGCAGCTTAAAGGGGGGAGATACGCAGTATTTT
many TRBJ2-3 TRBV7-2 - CASSSVWGDTQYF TGTGCCAGCAGCTCGGTGTGGGGAGATACGCAGTATTTT
many TRBJ1-5 TRBV28 - CASSSSDVSNQPQHF TGTGCCAGCAGTTCCTCGGACGTTAGCAATCAGCCCCAGCATTTT
many TRBJ2-3 TRBV28 TRBD2 CASSLLGGGSTDTQYF TGTGCCAGCAGTTTATTGGGCGGGGGGAGCACAGATACGCAGTATTTT
many TRBJ2-7 TRBV7-9 - CASSLSGQNYEQYF TGTGCCAGCAGCCTATCCGGACAGAACTACGAGCAGTACTTC
few TRBJ1-1 TRBV6-1 - CASSSQPDGTEAFF TGTGCCAGCAGTAGTCAGCCAGACGGCACTGAAGCTTTCTTT
few TRBJ1-1 TRBV15 - CATSRDGVSTEAFF TGTGCCACCAGCAGAGATGGGGTATCCACTGAAGCTTTCTTT
many TRBJ1-1 TRBV11-2 - CASSLGSPDTEAFF TGTGCCAGCAGCTTAGGATCGCCGGACACTGAAGCTTTCTTT
many TRBJ1-5 TRBV28 - CASDRQYYQPQHF TGTGCCAGCGATCGACAGTATTATCAGCCCCAGCATTTT
many TRBJ1-2 TRBV3-1 - CASSQELGRGYTF TGTGCCAGCAGCCAAGAACTAGGCCGTGGCTACACCTTC
- TRBJ1-5 TRBV19 - CASSMRGNDQPQHF TGTGCCAGTAGTATGAGGGGTAACGATCAGCCCCAGCATTTT
few TRBJ2-2 TRBV4-2 TRBD2 CASSPGLAGATNTGELFF TGTGCCAGCAGCCCGGGACTAGCGGGGGCAACGAACACCGGGGAGCTGTTTTTT
many TRBJ1-5 TRBV28 - CASSLSAGASNQPQHF TGTGCCAGCAGTTTATCCGCAGGGGCAAGCAATCAGCCCCAGCATTTT
few TRBJ1-5 TRBV20-1 TRBD1 CSASDRGNQPQHF TGCAGTGCCAGCGACAGGGGCAATCAGCCCCAGCATTTT
- TRBJ2-7 TRBV7-9 - CASSLVARDSYEQYF TGTGCCAGCAGCTTAGTGGCCAGGGACTCCTACGAGCAGTACTTC
- TRBJ2-5 TRBV6-1 - CASSARDPREETQYF TGTGCCAGCAGTGCTCGCGACCCCAGGGAAGAGACCCAGTACTTC
many TRBJ2-7 TRBV20-1 - CSARVRGGALAYEQYF TGCAGTGCTAGAGTGAGGGGGGGGGCGTTGGCCTACGAGCAGTACTTC
few TRBJ1-1 TRBV30 - CAWTYRGPRREAFF TGTGCCTGGACCTACCGGGGGCCTCGGCGAGAAGCTTTCTTT
few TRBJ2-3 TRBV7-3 TRBD2 CASSLSVSGFTDTQYF TGTGCCAGCAGCTTAAGTGTTAGCGGGTTCACAGATACGCAGTATTTT
- TRBJ2-7 TRBV4-1 TRBD1 CASSHTGTGELEQYF TGCGCCAGCAGCCACACCGGGACAGGGGAGCTCGAGCAGTACTTC
many TRBJ2-7 TRBV12-5 TRBD2 CASGPGGGTRSYEQYF TGTGCTAGTGGCCCCGGGGGGGGGACACGCTCCTACGAGCAGTACTTC
many TRBJ1-1 TRBV30 - CAWSVWKGLNTEAFF TGTGCCTGGAGTGTTTGGAAGGGTCTGAACACTGAAGCTTTCTTT
- TRBJ2-7 TRBV18 TRBD1 CASSPPLGTGEDEQYF TGTGCCAGCTCACCGCCTTTGGGGACAGGGGAGGACGAGCAGTACTTC
many TRBJ2-3 TRBV20-1 TRBD2 CSAPSWKRGEGDTQYF TGCAGTGCTCCCTCTTGGAAGCGGGGGGAGGGGGATACGCAGTATTTT
many TRBJ1-1 TRBV28 - CASSTHEAFF TGTGCCAGCAGTACACATGAAGCTTTCTTT
many TRBJ2-5 TRBV5-8 TRBD1 CASSLGQGSWVVQETQYF TGTGCCAGCAGCCTTGGACAGGGATCGTGGGTGGTTCAAGAGACCCAGTACTTC
many TRBJ1-4 TRBV12-3/TRBV12-4 - CASKFGEKLFF TGTGCCAGCAAGTTCGGAGAAAAACTGTTTTTT
- TRBJ2-2 TRBV20-1 TRBD2 CSASLAGAGELFF TGCAGTGCCTCACTAGCGGGGGCCGGGGAGCTGTTTTTT
few TRBJ2-3 TRBV5-6 - CASSWELTDTQYF TGTGCCAGCAGCTGGGAACTCACAGATACGCAGTATTTT
many TRBJ1-5 TRBV7-2 - CASSFTGSTGQPQHF TGTGCCAGCAGCTTTACAGGATCCACGGGGCAGCCCCAGCATTTT
many TRBJ2-3 TRBV5-1 - CASRPGGSVTDTQYF TGCGCCAGCAGGCCCGGGGGTTCCGTCACAGATACGCAGTATTTT
many TRBJ1-1 TRBV29-1 - CSVDTTPMNTEAFF TGCAGCGTTGACACGACACCTATGAACACTGAAGCTTTCTTT
many TRBJ2-2 TRBV11-3 - CASSLDLGKRRDGELFF TGTGCCAGCAGCTTAGATCTGGGGAAGAGGCGAGACGGGGAGCTGTTTTTT
- TRBJ2-3 TRBV5-1 - CASSLPGRRRTTDTQYF TGCGCCAGCAGCTTGCCGGGTCGGCGGCGGACCACAGATACGCAGTATTTT
many TRBJ2-1 TRBV20-1 TRBD2 CSAVGTSGEQFF TGCAGTGCGGTAGGGACTAGCGGTGAGCAGTTCTTC
- TRBJ1-3 TRBV5-6 TRBD1 CASSLAGGLMAGNTIYF TGTGCCAGCAGCTTGGCAGGGGGCCTGATGGCTGGAAACACCATATATTTT
many TRBJ1-5 TRBV6-2/TRBV6-3 TRBD1 CASSYGLGQGGTYSNQPQHF TGTGCCAGCAGTTACGGCCTGGGACAGGGGGGAACTTATAGCAATCAGCCCCAGCATTTT
many TRBJ1-2 TRBV13 - CASSSFGFGYYGYTF TGTGCCAGCAGTTCGTTTGGATTCGGGTACTATGGCTACACCTTC
once TRBJ2-2 TRBV11-3 - CASSLRNSNTGELFF TGTGCCAGCAGCTTGAGGAACTCGAACACCGGGGAGCTGTTTTTT
- TRBJ1-1 TRBV29-1 - CSVSRGLEEAFF TGCAGCGTCTCACGGGGCCTGGAGGAAGCTTTCTTT
many TRBJ1-2 TRBV15 - CATSRLQGMRGYTF TGTGCCACCAGCAGGTTGCAGGGGATGAGGGGCTACACCTTC
many TRBJ2-1 TRBV6-2/TRBV6-3 TRBD2 CASSSGQRGDHEQFF TGTGCCAGCAGTTCTGGCCAGCGGGGGGACCATGAGCAGTTCTTC
few TRBJ1-6 TRBV6-1 TRBD1 CASSYGTENSPLHF TGTGCCAGCAGTTACGGGACAGAGAATTCACCCCTCCACTTT
many TRBJ1-1 TRBV12-3/TRBV12-4 - CASSPRGSGTNTEAFF TGTGCCAGCAGTCCTCGGGGGTCGGGGACGAACACTGAAGCTTTCTTT
many TRBJ2-2 TRBV12-3/TRBV12-4 - CASSLKVWGSGELFF TGTGCCAGCAGTTTAAAGGTTTGGGGGTCCGGGGAGCTGTTTTTT
- TRBJ1-2 TRBV30 - CAWSAVGWGSGGYTF TGTGCCTGGAGTGCCGTCGGTTGGGGATCGGGTGGCTACACCTTC
many TRBJ2-2 TRBV3-1 - CASSQRGYPGELFF TGTGCCAGCAGCCAAAGGGGTTACCCCGGGGAGCTGTTTTTT
- TRBJ2-1 TRBV20-1 - CSARDGSSYNEQFF TGCAGTGCTAGAGATGGGAGCTCCTACAATGAGCAGTTCTTC